Presented here are 25 T cell receptor beta chains from one specimen sequenced in a study of blood T cells in healthy people across ages. Sample-barcoded 5' priming and a J-beta primer mix drove a second PCR of roughly 7 to 11 cycles. TCRdb analysed the 5' RACE reads with MiXCR anew, one entry per CDR3 protein. The sample yields around 820,000 distinct CDR3 sequences, 25% seen once. The sample was also linked to a second study, of T cells of mothers and their children.

Sequenced material: blood. These receptor sequences come from a boy aged 10-17 years in good health.

This clonotype was seen ten or more times. This chain uses TRBV20-1 with TRBJ2-6; 11 nucleotides align to TRBD1. The germline V gene has CDR1 DFQATT and CDR2 SNEGSKA (reference sequence). The CDR3 extends over 18 amino acids. J lost 1 base, V lost 6 bases, and 11 bases had no gene match. CDR3 bases: TGCAGTGCCCCGGGACAGGGGGGTTCTTTTTCTGGGGCCAACGTCCTGACTTTC. Amino acids: CSAPGQGGSFSGANVLTF.

This chain connects TRBV5-1 to TRBJ1-1, with D possibly being TRBD1 (6 bases). The CDR3 has 16 amino acids. CDR1 is SGHRS and CDR2 is YFSETQ in the germline V gene. V shed 4 bases and J shed 0 bases, with 16 bases lying between them. The CDR3 region is CASSTTAQGMNTEAFF. The CDR3 region has the DNA TGCGCCAGCAGCACAACCGCACAGGGAATGAACACTGAAGCTTTCTTT.

This clonotype was recorded a few times. The chain has TRBV2 and TRBJ2-1; 9 nucleotides match TRBD1. Trimming at V came to 6 bases and at J to 0 bases, leaving 12 bases not matched to a gene. This CDR3 is 18 amino acids long. Germline values: CDR1 SNHLY, CDR2 FYNNEI. This CDR3 is CASRGDRAGSLSYNEQFF. DNA of the CDR3: TGTGCCAGCAGAGGGGACAGGGCGGGTTCCCTCTCCTACAATGAGCAGTTCTTC.

This clonotype occurred a few times. This rearrangement joins TRBV4-3 to TRBJ2-2, with unresolved D. V lost 0 bases and J 2 bases, leaving 7 bases between the germline ends. This CDR3 is built from 15 residues. The germline gives CDR1 LGHNA, CDR2 YSLEER. In nucleotides, the CDR3 is TGCGCCAGCAGCCAAGATCCGGTAAACACCGGGGAGCTGTTTTTT. It codes for CASSQDPVNTGELFF.

Notes on this clonotype: A read error may produce the germline difference seen at one junction end. This chain uses TRBV7-3 with TRBJ2-1, with D maybe TRBD2 (6 bases). Per germline, CDR1 SGHTA and CDR2 FQGTGA. This CDR3 comprises 13 residues. CDR3 in DNA: TGTGCCAGCAGCTTGGGGGGAGGCAATGAGCAGTCCTTC. Translated: CASSLGGGNEQSF.

The rearrangement uses TRBV27 and TRBJ1-2; a weak D match, TRBD1 (5 bases). The V gene lost 3 bases and the J gene lost 4 bases, with 24 bases spanning the gap. The germline gives CDR1 MNHEY, CDR2 SMNVEV (reference sequence). The CDR3 spans 18 residues. DNA for the CDR3: TGTGCCAGCAGTTTTTCGGTGGGACGGACCCCAACCCTCTATGGCTACACCTTC. It yields the protein CASSFSVGRTPTLYGYTF.

J is TRBJ1-2 and V is TRBV20-1; 7 nucleotides agree with TRBD1. J lost 4 bases, V lost 3 bases, and 5 bases had no gene match. The CDR3 loop spans 13 amino acids. The germline CDR1 and CDR2 sequences are DFQATT and SNEGSKA (reference sequence). CDR3 nucleotides: TGCAGTGCTAGGCTTACAGGGGTCTATGGCTACACCTTC. As protein: CSARLTGVYGYTF.

This clonotype was seen a handful of times. This sequence joins TRBV7-9 and TRBJ2-5, with TRBD2 as a possible D gene (6 bases). The J call is in doubt because the DNA end fits TRBJ2-1 better. The CDR3 has 14 amino acids. From germline, CDR1 is SEHNR and CDR2 FQNEAQ (reference sequence). Here the CDR3 reads CASREEGPYNEQFF. The CDR3 DNA is TGTGCCAGCAGAGAGGAGGGCCCTTACAATGAGCAGTTCTTC.

This clonotype was detected only a few times. This chain connects TRBV27 to TRBJ2-5; weak D call: TRBD1 (5 bases). Trimming took off 2 bases at V and 5 bases at J, with 12 bases between the two ends. CDR3 length: 14 amino acids. In germline, CDR1 is MNHEY, CDR2 SMNVEV (reference sequence). Here the CDR3 reads CASSLGAGMETQYF. The DNA of the CDR3 is TGTGCCAGCAGTTTAGGGGCAGGGATGGAGACCCAGTACTTC.

This rearrangement joins TRBV3-1 to TRBJ2-3, with 11 bases fitting TRBD2. The CDR3 has 18 amino acids. Germline V gives CDR1 LGHDT, CDR2 YNNKEL (reference sequence). Trimming removed 0 bases from V and 2 bases from J; junction bases left unmatched: 7. CDR3 loop: CASSQDWPSGRSTDTQYF. In nucleotides, the CDR3 is TGTGCCAGCAGCCAAGATTGGCCTAGCGGGAGGTCCACAGATACGCAGTATTTT.

The chain combines TRBV7-2 with TRBJ2-2; maybe TRBD2 (6 bases). Germline lookup yields CDR1 SGHTA and CDR2 FQGNSA. Trimming pared 1 base from V and 0 bases from J, leaving 9 bases between. CDR3 size: 16 residues. Written as DNA, the CDR3 is TGTGCCAGCAGCTTAGTTGGGGGGACGAACACCGGGGAGCTGTTTTTT. This sequence encodes CASSLVGGTNTGELFF.

This sequence joins TRBV29-1 and TRBJ2-7; D is uncertain. The V gene's germline CDR1 is SQVTM and CDR2 ANQGSEA. V was clipped by 0 bases and J by 1 base, with 10 bases between them. This CDR3 region has 14 residues. The CDR3 region is CSVEERRPSYEQYF. CDR3 DNA: TGCAGCGTTGAAGAGCGGCGGCCTTCCTACGAGCAGTACTTC.

Worth noting for this clonotype: Given a much more abundant clone one base away, this may be a read error. This rearrangement joins TRBV20-1 to TRBJ2-7, with 9 bases matching TRBD2. The germline V gene encodes CDR1 DFQATT and CDR2 SNEGSKA (reference sequence). The CDR3 has 14 amino acids. In DNA form, the CDR3 reads TGCAGTGCTAGCGTCCCGCGGGGGGGCTACGAGCAGCACTTC. Residues: CSASVPRGGYEQHF.

This rearrangement joins TRBV9 to TRBJ1-3; unclear D gene. Trimming cost V 0 bases and J 1 base, with 8 bases left between them. This CDR3 contains 15 residues. From germline, CDR1 is SGDLS and CDR2 YYNGEE. CDR3 nucleotides: TGTGCCAGCAGCGTAGAAGCCCGTTCTGGAAACACCATATATTTT. Translating gives CASSVEARSGNTIYF. Based on the CDR3 plus reference TRBV9 and TRBJ1-3, the full variable domain is DSGVTQTPKHLITATGQRVTLRCSPRSGDLSVYWYQQSLDQGLQFLIQYYNGEERAKGNILERFSAQQFPDLHSELNLSSLELGDSALYFCASSVEARSGNTIYFGEGSWLTVV.

V is TRBV14 and J is TRBJ2-2; 10 positions agree with TRBD2. The CDR3 totals 15 residues. Germline V gives CDR1 SGHDN, CDR2 FVKESK. With V trimmed by 6 bases and J by 4 bases, 5 bases remained unmatched. CDR3 DNA: TGTGCCAGCAGGGATAGCGGGAGGAGCACCGGGGAGCTGTTTTTT. It translates to CASRDSGRSTGELFF.

This clonotype appeared a few times. This may come from a read error, since a much larger clone is one base off. This sequence joins TRBV20-1 and TRBJ2-2, with 8 bases lining up with TRBD2. The V segment lost 0 bases and the J segment 6 bases; nucleotides outside the gene matches: 15. This CDR3 spans 18 amino acids. Germline CDR1 reads DFQATT; CDR2 reads SNEGSKA (reference sequence). CDR3 DNA: TGCAGTGCTAGAGATGGCATCCGCGGGGGGACCAACGCCGGGGAGCTGTTTTTT. Translating it yields CSARDGIRGGTNAGELFF.

The chain carries TRBV29-1 and TRBJ1-5; possibly TRBD1 for D (6 bases). V gave up 4 bases and J gave up 0 bases, with 16 bases separating them. Germline V gene sequence: CDR1 SQVTM, CDR2 ANQGSEA. The CDR3 spans 16 residues. CDR3 protein: CSVGTANSNSNQPQHF. CDR3 DNA sequence: TGCAGCGTTGGGACAGCTAATTCGAATAGCAATCAGCCCCAGCATTTT.

This clonotype was counted only a few times. This chain joins TRBV6-5 and TRBJ2-7; D is perhaps TRBD2 (6 bases). The CDR3 has 14 amino acids. Trimming took 11 bases from V and 1 from J, leaving 18 bases between them. Germline V gene data show CDR1 as MNHEY and CDR2 as SVGAGI. The CDR3 protein is CAARELAPSYEQYF. The CDR3 DNA reads TGTGCCGCTCGTGAACTAGCCCCGTCCTACGAGCAGTACTTC.

V and J are TRBV20-1 and TRBJ1-2, with TRBD1 matching over 10 bases. The CDR3 covers 14 residues. CDR1 and CDR2 (germline): DFQATT, SNEGSKA (reference sequence). V was clipped by 3 bases and J by 5 bases; unmatched bases: 6. The CDR3 DNA follows: TGCAGTGCTAGTCCTGACAGGGGGCTGTATGGCTACACCTTC. Translated: CSASPDRGLYGYTF.

The chain carries TRBV19 and TRBJ2-5, with 8 bases lining up with TRBD2. V shed 7 bases and J 5 bases; nucleotides not matched to a gene: 9. CDR3 length: 14 amino acids. Germline V gene data show CDR1 as LNHDA and CDR2 as SQIVND (reference sequence). This chain's CDR3 is CASNSGRGRETQYF. The CDR3 DNA sequence: TGTGCCAGTAACTCCGGGAGGGGTCGGGAGACCCAGTACTTC.

The sample holds one count of this clonotype. J is TRBJ1-2 and V is TRBV20-1, with D possibly TRBD1 on 6 matching bases. Trimming removed 3 bases at V and 4 bases at J, with 24 bases between. Germline CDR1 is DFQATT and CDR2 is SNEGSKA (reference sequence). This CDR3 is 17 amino acids long. CDR3 DNA: TGCAGTGCTAGTTCCCTCGGGGGCCCCGGTGGGATCTATGGCTACACCTTC. Translated: CSASSLGGPGGIYGYTF.

Here the CDR3 DNA reads TGTGCCAGCAGTCAACAATACAGGGGATGGGACGAGCAGTACTTC. Amino acid sequence: CASSQQYRGWDEQYF. The chain combines TRBV7-8 with TRBJ2-7; 7 bases align to TRBD1. This CDR3 region has 15 residues. CDR1 and CDR2 from the germline V gene are SGHVS and FQNEAQ. Trimming cost V 6 bases and J 5 bases; bases outside gene matches: 13.

This clonotype was found a few times. The chain couples TRBV18 to TRBJ2-6; 7 bases are a match to TRBD1. This CDR3 contains 19 residues. CDR1 and CDR2 (germline): KGHSH, LQKENI. J was trimmed by 4 bases and V by 1 base; bases with no gene match: 13. CDR3 nucleotide sequence: TGTGCCAGCTCACCACAGGGGGCGCGGACCCTGACCGGGGCCAACGTCCTGACTTTC. Its protein is CASSPQGARTLTGANVLTF.

This clonotype was counted only a few times. V usage is TRBV6-5 and J usage is TRBJ2-7, with 11 bases matching TRBD2. CDR1 and CDR2 from the germline V gene are MNHEY and SVGAGI. The CDR3 is 14 residues long. Germline trimming cut 3 bases from V and 5 bases from J; bases unmatched to any gene: 3. CDR3 in amino acids: CASSYSGRANEQYF. The CDR3 DNA reads as TGTGCCAGCAGTTATAGCGGGAGGGCGAACGAGCAGTACTTC.

This clonotype was counted only a few times. This rearrangement joins TRBV7-9 to TRBJ2-1; D is unresolved. The CDR3 has 14 amino acids. V was pared by 2 bases and J by 7 bases, with 12 bases between. Germline CDR1 and CDR2: SEHNR and FQNEAQ (reference sequence). CDR3 sequence: CASSLPISRNEQFF. As DNA, the CDR3 is TGTGCCAGCAGCTTACCAATTAGCAGGAATGAGCAGTTCTTC.